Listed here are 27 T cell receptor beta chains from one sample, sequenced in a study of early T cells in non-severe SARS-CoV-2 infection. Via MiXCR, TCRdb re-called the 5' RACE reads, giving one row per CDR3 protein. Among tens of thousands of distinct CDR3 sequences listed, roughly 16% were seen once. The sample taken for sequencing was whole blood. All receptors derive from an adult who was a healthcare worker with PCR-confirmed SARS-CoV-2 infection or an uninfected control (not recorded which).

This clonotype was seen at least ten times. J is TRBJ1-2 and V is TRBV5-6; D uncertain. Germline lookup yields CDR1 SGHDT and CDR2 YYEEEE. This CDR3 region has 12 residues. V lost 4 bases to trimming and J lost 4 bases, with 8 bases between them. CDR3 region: CASSDGSYGYTF. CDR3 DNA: TGTGCCAGCAGCGACGGGAGCTATGGCTACACCTTC.

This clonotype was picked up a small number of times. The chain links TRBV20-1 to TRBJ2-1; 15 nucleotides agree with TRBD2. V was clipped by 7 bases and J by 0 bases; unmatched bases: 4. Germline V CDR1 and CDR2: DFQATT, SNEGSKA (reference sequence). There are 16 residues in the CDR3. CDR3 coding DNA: TGCAGTGTAGGGACTAGCGGGAGGACCTCCTACAATGAGCAGTTCTTC. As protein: CSVGTSGRTSYNEQFF.

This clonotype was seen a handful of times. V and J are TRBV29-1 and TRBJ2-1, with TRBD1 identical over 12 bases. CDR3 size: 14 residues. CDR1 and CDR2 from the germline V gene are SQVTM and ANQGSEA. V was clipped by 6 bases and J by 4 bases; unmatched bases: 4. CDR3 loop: CSVGGQGAYNEQFF. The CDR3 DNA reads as TGCAGCGTAGGGGGACAGGGGGCATACAATGAGCAGTTCTTC.

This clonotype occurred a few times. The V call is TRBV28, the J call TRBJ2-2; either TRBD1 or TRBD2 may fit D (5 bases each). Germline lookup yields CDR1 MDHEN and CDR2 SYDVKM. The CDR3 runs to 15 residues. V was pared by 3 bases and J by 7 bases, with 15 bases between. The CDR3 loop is CASSFTETRGGELFF. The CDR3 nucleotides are TGTGCCAGCAGTTTTACCGAAACGAGGGGCGGGGAGCTGTTTTTT.

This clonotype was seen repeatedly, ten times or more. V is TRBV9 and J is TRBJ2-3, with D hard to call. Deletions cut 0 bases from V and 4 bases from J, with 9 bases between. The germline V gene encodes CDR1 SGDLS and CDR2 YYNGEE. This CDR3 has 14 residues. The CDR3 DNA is TGTGCCAGCAGCGTAGTTGGTAGGCCAGATACGCAGTATTTT. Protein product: CASSVVGRPDTQYF.

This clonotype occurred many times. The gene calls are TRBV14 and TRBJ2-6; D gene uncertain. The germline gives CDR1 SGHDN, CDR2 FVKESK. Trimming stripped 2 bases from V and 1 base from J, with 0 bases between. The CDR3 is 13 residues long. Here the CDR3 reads CASSQSGANVLTF. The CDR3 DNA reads TGTGCCAGCAGCCAATCTGGGGCCAACGTCCTGACTTTC.

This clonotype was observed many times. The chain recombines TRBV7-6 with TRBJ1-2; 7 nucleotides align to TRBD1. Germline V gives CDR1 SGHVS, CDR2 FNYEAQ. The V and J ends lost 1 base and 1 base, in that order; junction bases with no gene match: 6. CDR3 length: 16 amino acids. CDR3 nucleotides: TGTGCCAGCAGCTTAGAAGGGGGCCACCTTAACTATGGCTACACCTTC. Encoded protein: CASSLEGGHLNYGYTF.

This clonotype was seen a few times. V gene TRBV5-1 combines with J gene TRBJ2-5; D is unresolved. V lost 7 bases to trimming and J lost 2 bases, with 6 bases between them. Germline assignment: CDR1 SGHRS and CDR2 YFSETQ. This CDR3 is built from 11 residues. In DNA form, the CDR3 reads TGCGCCAGCCGCCTACAAGAGACCCAGTACTTC. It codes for CASRLQETQYF.

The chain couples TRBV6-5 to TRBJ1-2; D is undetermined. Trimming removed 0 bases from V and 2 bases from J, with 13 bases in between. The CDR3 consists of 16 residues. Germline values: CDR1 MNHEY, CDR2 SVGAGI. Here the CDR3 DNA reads TGTGCCAGCAGTTACTCGAGTAGGTCGGGAAACTATGGCTACACCTTC. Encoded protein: CASSYSSRSGNYGYTF.

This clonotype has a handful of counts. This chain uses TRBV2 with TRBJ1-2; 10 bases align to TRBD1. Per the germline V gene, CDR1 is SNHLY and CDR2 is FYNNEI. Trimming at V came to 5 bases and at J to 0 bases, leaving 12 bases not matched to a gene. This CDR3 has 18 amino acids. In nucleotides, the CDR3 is TGTGCCAGCAGTTCCACCAATCCCGGGACAGGGGCTAACTATGGCTACACCTTC. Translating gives CASSSTNPGTGANYGYTF. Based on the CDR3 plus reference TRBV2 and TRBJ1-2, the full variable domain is EPEVTQTPSHQVTQMGQEVILRCVPISNHLYFYWYRQILGQKVEFLVSFYNNEISEKSEIFDDQFSVERPDGSNFTLKIRSTKLEDSAMYFCASSSTNPGTGANYGYTFGSGTRLTVV.

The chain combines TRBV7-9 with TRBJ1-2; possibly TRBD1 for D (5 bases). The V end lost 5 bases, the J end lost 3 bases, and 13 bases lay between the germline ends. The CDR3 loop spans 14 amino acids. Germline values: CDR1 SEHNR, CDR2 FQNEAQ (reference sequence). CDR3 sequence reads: CASSTAGSDYGYTF. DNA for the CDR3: TGTGCCAGCAGCACCGCAGGGAGCGACTATGGCTACACCTTC.

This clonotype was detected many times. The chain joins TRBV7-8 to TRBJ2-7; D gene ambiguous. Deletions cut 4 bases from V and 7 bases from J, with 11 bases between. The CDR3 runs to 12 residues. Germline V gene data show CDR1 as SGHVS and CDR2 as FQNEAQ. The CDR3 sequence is CASSSVVREQYF. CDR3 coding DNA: TGTGCCAGCAGCTCGGTAGTCCGGGAGCAGTACTTC.

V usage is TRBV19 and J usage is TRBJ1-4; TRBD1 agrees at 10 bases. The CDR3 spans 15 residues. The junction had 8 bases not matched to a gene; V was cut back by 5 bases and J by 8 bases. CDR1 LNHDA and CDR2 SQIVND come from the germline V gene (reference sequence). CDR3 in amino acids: CASSVPGQGYEKLFF. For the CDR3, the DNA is TGTGCCAGTAGTGTACCGGGACAGGGGTACGAAAAACTGTTTTTT.

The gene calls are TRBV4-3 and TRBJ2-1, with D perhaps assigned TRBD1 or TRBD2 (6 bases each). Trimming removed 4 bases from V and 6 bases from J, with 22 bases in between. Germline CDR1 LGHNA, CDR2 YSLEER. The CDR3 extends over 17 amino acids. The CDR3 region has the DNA TGCGCCAGCAGCCCCGCCCTGAGGGGAGGAGGGGGCAATGAGCAGTTCTTC. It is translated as CASSPALRGGGGNEQFF.

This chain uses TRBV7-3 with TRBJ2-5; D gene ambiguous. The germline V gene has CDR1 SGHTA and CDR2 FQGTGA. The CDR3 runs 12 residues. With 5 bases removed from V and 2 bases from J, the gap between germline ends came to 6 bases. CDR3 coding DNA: TGTGCCAGCAGCGCCACTCAAGAGACCCAGTACTTC. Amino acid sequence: CASSATQETQYF.

The CDR3: CASSRKTVVSYNEQFF. CDR3 DNA sequence: TGCGCCAGCAGCCGGAAGACGGTAGTCTCCTACAATGAGCAGTTCTTC. The chain couples TRBV5-1 to TRBJ2-1; D is unclear. Between the trimmed V and J ends, which lost 4 bases and 0 bases, there was a span of 14 bases. The CDR3 spans 16 residues. Per germline, CDR1 SGHRS and CDR2 YFSETQ.

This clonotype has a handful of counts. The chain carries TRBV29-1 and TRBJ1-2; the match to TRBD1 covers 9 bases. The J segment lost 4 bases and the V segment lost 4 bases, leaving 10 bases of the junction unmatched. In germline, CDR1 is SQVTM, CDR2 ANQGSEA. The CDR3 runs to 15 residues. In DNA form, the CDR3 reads TGCAGCGTTGGACTGGGGACAGGGACCCCCTATGGCTACACCTTC. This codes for CSVGLGTGTPYGYTF.

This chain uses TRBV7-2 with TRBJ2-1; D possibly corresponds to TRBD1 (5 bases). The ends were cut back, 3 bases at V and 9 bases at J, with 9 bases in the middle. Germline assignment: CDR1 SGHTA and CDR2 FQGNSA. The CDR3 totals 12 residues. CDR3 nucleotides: TGTGCCAGCAGCTTCGACCAGGGTGAGCAGTTCTTC. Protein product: CASSFDQGEQFF.

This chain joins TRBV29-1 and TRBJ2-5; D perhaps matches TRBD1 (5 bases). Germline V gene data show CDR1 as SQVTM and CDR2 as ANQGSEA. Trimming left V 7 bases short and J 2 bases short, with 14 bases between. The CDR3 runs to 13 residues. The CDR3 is CSAEAGKQETQYF. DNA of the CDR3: TGCAGCGCCGAGGCAGGGAAACAAGAGACCCAGTACTTC.

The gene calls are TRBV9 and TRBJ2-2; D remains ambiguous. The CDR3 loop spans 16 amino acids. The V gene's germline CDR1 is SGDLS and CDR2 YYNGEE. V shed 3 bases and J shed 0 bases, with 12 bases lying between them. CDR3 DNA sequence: TGTGCCAGCAGCGGATCTAGGCATTCGAACACCGGGGAGCTGTTTTTT. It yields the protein CASSGSRHSNTGELFF.

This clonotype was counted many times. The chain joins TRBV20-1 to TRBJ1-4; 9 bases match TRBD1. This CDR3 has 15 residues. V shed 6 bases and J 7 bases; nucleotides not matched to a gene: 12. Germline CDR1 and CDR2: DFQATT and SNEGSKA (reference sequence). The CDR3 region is CSAPRRDRVLEKLFF. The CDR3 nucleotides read TGCAGTGCGCCGAGGCGGGACAGGGTCCTTGAAAAACTGTTTTTT.

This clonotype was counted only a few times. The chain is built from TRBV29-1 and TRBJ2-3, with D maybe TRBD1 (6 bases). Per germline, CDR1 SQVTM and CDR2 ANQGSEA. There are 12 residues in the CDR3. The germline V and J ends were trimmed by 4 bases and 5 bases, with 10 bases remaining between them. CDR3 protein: CSVVLGGDTQYF. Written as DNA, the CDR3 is TGCAGCGTTGTTCTAGGGGGAGATACGCAGTATTTT.

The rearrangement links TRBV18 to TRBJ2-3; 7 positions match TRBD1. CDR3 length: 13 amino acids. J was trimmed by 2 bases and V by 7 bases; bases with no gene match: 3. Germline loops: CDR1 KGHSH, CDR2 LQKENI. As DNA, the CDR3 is TGTGCCAGCTGCAGGGGGATCACAGATACGCAGTATTTT. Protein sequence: CASCRGITDTQYF.

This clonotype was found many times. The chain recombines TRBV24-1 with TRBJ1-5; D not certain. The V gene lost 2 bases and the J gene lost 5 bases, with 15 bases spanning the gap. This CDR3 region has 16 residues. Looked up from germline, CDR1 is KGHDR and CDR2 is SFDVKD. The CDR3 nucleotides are TGTGCCACCAGTGATTCAAGGCAGGTTGGAGATCAGCCCCAGCATTTT. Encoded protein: CATSDSRQVGDQPQHF.

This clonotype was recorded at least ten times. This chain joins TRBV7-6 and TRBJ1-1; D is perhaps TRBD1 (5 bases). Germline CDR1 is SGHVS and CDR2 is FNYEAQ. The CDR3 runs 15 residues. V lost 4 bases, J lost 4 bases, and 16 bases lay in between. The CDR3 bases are TGTGCCAGCAGCTCAGACCCACAGGCTAGCACTGAAGCTTTCTTT. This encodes CASSSDPQASTEAFF.

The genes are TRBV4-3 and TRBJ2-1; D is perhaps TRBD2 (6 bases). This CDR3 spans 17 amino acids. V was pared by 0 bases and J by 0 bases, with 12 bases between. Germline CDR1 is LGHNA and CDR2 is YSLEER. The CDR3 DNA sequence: TGCGCCAGCAGCCAAGATATGGCGGGGCCCTCCTACAATGAGCAGTTCTTC. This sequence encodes CASSQDMAGPSYNEQFF.

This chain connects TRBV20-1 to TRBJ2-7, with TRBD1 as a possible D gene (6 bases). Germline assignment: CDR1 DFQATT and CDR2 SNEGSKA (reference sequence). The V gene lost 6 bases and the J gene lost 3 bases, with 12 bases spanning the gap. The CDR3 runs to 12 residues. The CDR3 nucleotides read TGCAGTGCCCAACACAGGGACTACGAGCAGTACTTC. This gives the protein CSAQHRDYEQYF.